This entry features one TCR beta chain sequence. The antigen remains unidentified. Measured with immunoSEQ multiplex PCR; TCRdb has only the in-frame clones, and not every one. This sample has just over 350,000 clones, with 92% found just once. Germline CDR1 is SGHRS and CDR2 is YFSETQ. The germline V and J ends were trimmed by 4 bases and 2 bases, with 6 bases remaining between them. There are 12 residues in the CDR3. The data were obtained in a study of Ad26.COV2.S vaccination and SARS-CoV-2 variants. Study outcomes and limitations: Vaccine recipients surpassed placebo recipients in spike-specific TCR breadth. Reportedly, after vaccination the spike-specific CD8+ and CD4+ T cell responses displayed substantial breadth. Vaccine and placebo groups showed comparable non-spike TCR breadth.

Sequenced here: peripheral blood, sampled after recovery from COVID-19. The rearrangement joins TRBV5-1 to TRBJ2-5, with unresolved D. The clonotype originates from a human donor who had recovered from COVID-19. The CDR3 nucleotides are TGCGCCAGCAGCCAATCACAAGAGACCCAGTACTTC. It yields the protein CASSQSQETQYF.